These 22 T cell receptor beta chains came from one sample sequenced in a study of blood T cell repertoires in COVID-19 (dated by TCRdb to 2018 to 2021). The library was prepared using the immunoSEQ multiplex PCR assay. This is the immuneACCESS table as TCRdb keeps it, with only in-frame sequences that have V and J called. A part of the clones is gone; compared with another copy, unresolved V genes explain less than half, and the rest is unexplained. Counted in this sample were approximately 270,000 clones; 70% to 90% of them appeared once. 11% of the sample is in the top ten clones. Specimen: peripheral blood. These receptor sequences come from a woman aged 70-85 years with acute or convalescent COVID-19.

V gene TRBV20-1 combines with J gene TRBJ2-7, with D perhaps matching TRBD2 (5 bases). This CDR3 contains 11 residues. The germline gives CDR1 DFQATT, CDR2 SNEGSKA (reference sequence). The V gene lost 6 bases and the J gene lost 9 bases, with 15 bases spanning the gap. For the CDR3, the DNA is TGCAGTGCCGGTACTAGATCCGGGCAGTACTTC. It encodes CSAGTRSGQYF.

The rearrangement joins TRBV7-2 to TRBJ2-3, with TRBD2 matching over 8 bases. V shed 2 bases and J 2 bases; nucleotides not matched to a gene: 3. The germline gives CDR1 SGHTA, CDR2 FQGNSA. There are 15 residues in the CDR3. This CDR3 reads CASSLRRGATDTQYF. CDR3 DNA: TGTGCCAGCAGCTTAAGGCGGGGGGCCACAGATACGCAGTATTTT.

There are a few counts of this clone. CDR3 region: CASSQAGEAFF. Here the CDR3 DNA reads TGTGCCAGCAGCCAAGCGGGGGAAGCTTTCTTT. The chain links TRBV3-1 (or the pseudogene TRBV3-2) to TRBJ1-1; no clear D. Deletions cut 1 base from V and 8 bases from J, with 5 bases between. Germline CDR1 LGHDT, CDR2 YNNKEL (reference sequence). The CDR3 covers 11 residues.

This chain joins TRBV6-5 and TRBJ2-7, with a weak D call TRBD2 (6 bases). Germline values: CDR1 MNHEY, CDR2 SVGAGI. V dropped 4 bases and J dropped 0 bases, with 13 bases sitting between them. This CDR3 has 15 residues. The CDR3 bases are TGTGCCAGCAGTTCGGGGGTGGTTAGCTCCTACGAGCAGTACTTC. Protein: CASSSGVVSSYEQYF.

The genes are TRBV20-1 and TRBJ1-2; D gene uncertain. Germline lookup yields CDR1 DFQATT and CDR2 SNEGSKA (reference sequence). The CDR3 is made up of 15 amino acids. The V end lost 3 bases, the J end lost 2 bases, and 16 bases lay between the germline ends. The CDR3, as DNA: TGCAGTGCTAGTGTAGGAGGTTCTCCCAACTATGGCTACACCTTC. Its protein product is CSASVGGSPNYGYTF.

The chain recombines TRBV2 with TRBJ2-2, with D maybe TRBD2 (7 bases). CDR3 length: 16 amino acids. In germline, CDR1 is SNHLY, CDR2 FYNNEI. Trimming cost V 2 bases and J 5 bases, with 15 bases left between them. This CDR3 reads CASSEFRGARTGELFF. The CDR3 region has the DNA TGTGCCAGCAGTGAATTTCGGGGGGCGAGGACCGGGGAGCTGTTTTTT.

The V gene is TRBV27, the J gene TRBJ1-2; D remains ambiguous. Germline V lookup: CDR1 MNHEY, CDR2 SMNVEV (reference sequence). The CDR3 loop spans 13 amino acids. V gave up 2 bases and J gave up 4 bases, with 8 bases separating them. DNA of the CDR3: TGTGCCAGCAGTTTAGGCCACACCTATGGCTACACCTTC. Translating it yields CASSLGHTYGYTF.

The chain employs TRBV9 and TRBJ2-5, with 8 bases aligning to TRBD2. The CDR3 consists of 14 residues. Germline V CDR1 and CDR2: SGDLS, YYNGEE. After removal of 0 bases from V and 5 bases from J, the junction contained 3 bases not matched to a gene. In DNA form, the CDR3 reads TGTGCCAGCAGCGTAGGCGGGGGGACGGAGACCCAGTACTTC. Translation gives CASSVGGGTETQYF.

The V and J genes are TRBV5-8 and TRBJ1-4; weak D call: TRBD1 (6 bases). V lost 0 bases and J lost 8, with 17 bases in between. CDR3 size: 16 residues. Germline V gene data show CDR1 as SGHTS and CDR2 as YDEGEE. CDR3 in amino acids: CASSLDRGPQGEKLFF. The DNA for the CDR3 is TGTGCCAGCAGCTTGGATCGGGGACCCCAGGGGGAAAAACTGTTTTTT.

The chain couples TRBV6-5 to TRBJ2-7; no clear D gene. The CDR3 loop spans 16 amino acids. CDR1 is MNHEY and CDR2 is SVGAGI in the germline V gene. V dropped 0 bases and J dropped 1 base, with 13 bases sitting between them. CDR3 amino acids: CASSYSSAVMSYEQYF. Written as DNA, the CDR3 is TGTGCCAGCAGTTACTCTTCGGCGGTGATGTCCTACGAGCAGTACTTC.

The rearrangement uses TRBV6-5 and TRBJ1-2, with TRBD1 identical over 7 bases. V trimming: 6 bases; J trimming: 0 bases; junction bases outside the gene matches: 4. The CDR3 spans 14 residues. Germline CDR1 and CDR2: MNHEY and SVGAGI. The CDR3 DNA reads as TGTGCCAGCAGACGACAGGGTTCTAACTATGGCTACACCTTC. Amino acids: CASRRQGSNYGYTF.

V gene TRBV10-1 combines with J gene TRBJ2-5; 7 bases align to TRBD1. Germline values: CDR1 WNHNN, CDR2 SYGVQD (reference sequence). The length of the CDR3 is 14 residues. Trimming took 2 bases from V and 4 from J; bases not matched to a gene: 4. The CDR3 nucleotides read TGCGCCAGCAGTGAGGGATCAGGGGGAGAGACCCAGTACTTC. This gives the protein CASSEGSGGETQYF.

The V gene is TRBV4-1, the J gene TRBJ1-2, with 10 bases aligning to TRBD1. The germline gives CDR1 MGHRA, CDR2 YSYEKL. The V and J ends lost 0 bases and 2 bases, in that order; junction bases with no gene match: 18. The CDR3 runs to 21 residues. CDR3 nucleotide sequence: TGCGCCAGCAGCCAAGATATTGTCGCGCGGGACAGGGGTAGGTGGAACTATGGCTACACCTTC. Protein product: CASSQDIVARDRGRWNYGYTF.

This chain joins TRBV18 and TRBJ1-4, with D possibly being TRBD1 (6 bases). The CDR3 length is 13 residues. Trimming cost V 4 bases and J 7 bases, with 10 bases left between them. Per the germline V gene, CDR1 is KGHSH and CDR2 is LQKENI. CDR3 nucleotide sequence: TGTGCCAGCTCACGGGACATCCTTGAAAAACTGTTTTTT. It specifies CASSRDILEKLFF.

The chain links TRBV15 to TRBJ1-4; D uncertain. From germline, CDR1 is LNHNV and CDR2 YYDKDF (reference sequence). This CDR3 is 13 amino acids long. V dropped 1 base and J dropped 3 bases, with 3 bases sitting between them. The CDR3 bases are TGTGCCACCAGCAGAGCAGCTAATGAAAAACTGTTTTTT. Its translation is CATSRAANEKLFF.

This clone appeared once. V gene TRBV2 combines with J gene TRBJ2-5; D possibly corresponds to TRBD1 (5 bases). V dropped 6 bases and J dropped 3 bases, with 11 bases sitting between them. The CDR3 runs 13 residues. Germline V lookup: CDR1 SNHLY, CDR2 FYNNEI. The CDR3 sequence is CASRADREETQYF. In DNA, the CDR3 is TGTGCCAGCAGAGCAGACAGAGAAGAGACCCAGTACTTC.

J is TRBJ1-5 and V is TRBV5-6, with TRBD1 matching over 8 bases. In germline, CDR1 is SGHDT, CDR2 YYEEEE. V dropped 8 bases and J dropped 2; count of bases not matched to a gene: 6. The CDR3 is 14 amino acids. The CDR3 nucleotides read TGTGCCAGTAAACAGGGGGGCGGCAATCAGCCCCAGCATTTT. It translates to CASKQGGGNQPQHF.

The chain recombines TRBV6-5 with TRBJ1-5, with D perhaps TRBD1 (6 bases). The CDR3 consists of 15 residues. The V and J ends lost 6 bases and 3 bases respectively, with 15 bases between them. Germline values: CDR1 MNHEY, CDR2 SVGAGI. The CDR3 DNA is TGTGCCAGCAGAGCTACAGGGCTTTCCAATCAGCCCCAGCATTTT. Its translation is CASRATGLSNQPQHF.

As DNA, the CDR3 is TGTGCCAGCAGCCAAAGCGAGCGGACAGGTCGTACAGATACGCAGTATTTT. Translated, it gives CASSQSERTGRTDTQYF. The rearrangement uses TRBV3-1 (or the pseudogene TRBV3-2) and TRBJ2-3; 7 nucleotides line up with TRBD1. This CDR3 is built from 17 residues. Germline V gene sequence: CDR1 LGHDT, CDR2 YNNKEL (reference sequence). V shed 2 bases, J shed 3 bases, and the junction held 11 bases outside the gene matches.

V usage is TRBV20-1 and J usage is TRBJ2-3; D gene unclear. V was cut by 7 bases and J by 0 bases, with 5 bases left in between. Germline assignment: CDR1 DFQATT and CDR2 SNEGSKA (reference sequence). The CDR3 runs 11 residues. Here the CDR3 reads CSGVSTDTQYF. The CDR3, as DNA: TGCAGTGGCGTGAGCACAGATACGCAGTATTTT.

The gene calls are TRBV7-2 and TRBJ2-1; D possibly corresponds to TRBD2 (6 bases). The CDR3 runs 16 residues. Germline V gene lookup returns CDR1 SGHTA and CDR2 FQGNSA. Trimming removed 5 bases at V and 6 bases at J, with 20 bases between. The CDR3 loop reads CASSTKPAGIPNEQFF. For the CDR3, the DNA is TGTGCCAGCAGCACCAAACCAGCGGGCATTCCCAATGAGCAGTTCTTC. Based on the CDR3 plus reference TRBV7-2 and TRBJ2-1, the full variable domain is GAGVSQSPSNKVTEKGKDVELRCDPISGHTALYWYRQSLGQGLEFLIYFQGNSAPDKSGLPSDRFSAERTGGSVSTLTIQRTQQEDSAVYLCASSTKPAGIPNEQFFGPGTRLTVL.

The CDR3 here is CASSQNSGIQETQYF. The CDR3 nucleotides are TGTGCCAGCAGCCAAAATAGCGGGATACAAGAGACCCAGTACTTC. This chain links TRBV3-1 (or the pseudogene TRBV3-2) with TRBJ2-5, with 8 positions matching TRBD2. The CDR3 has 15 residues. Germline assignment: CDR1 LGHDT and CDR2 YNNKEL (reference sequence). V lost 2 bases and J lost 2; bases outside the gene matches: 4.